One and the same sample provided the 15 T cell receptor beta chains below, sequenced in a study of T cells after yellow fever vaccination. TCRdb passed the 5' RACE reads through MiXCR, listing each CDR3 protein once. The table has hundreds of thousands of distinct CDR3 sequences, around 3.6% seen once. Sequenced here: PBMCs, sampled on the day of the yellow fever booster vaccination. These receptors all come from a man aged 18-30 years who received the YFV17D yellow fever vaccine.

The chain combines TRBV29-1 with TRBJ2-3; D possibly corresponds to TRBD1 (5 bases). The V gene lost 0 bases and the J gene lost 0 bases, with 13 bases spanning the gap. This CDR3 has 16 amino acids. Germline V gene sequence: CDR1 SQVTM, CDR2 ANQGSEA. Here the CDR3 DNA reads TGCAGCGTTGAAGATCAAGAAGGGGCTAGCACAGATACGCAGTATTTT. This gives the protein CSVEDQEGASTDTQYF.

This clonotype was observed a few times. The chain is built from TRBV3-1 and TRBJ1-1; TRBD1 might be the D (5 bases). This CDR3 has 13 amino acids. In germline, CDR1 is LGHDT, CDR2 YNNKEL (reference sequence). Trimming took off 1 base at V and 11 bases at J, with 14 bases between the two ends. This chain's CDR3 is CASSQVVGLGAFF. CDR3 nucleotide sequence: TGTGCCAGCAGCCAAGTTGTGGGACTGGGGGCTTTCTTT. The full variable domain, in which reference TRBV3-1 and TRBJ1-1 provide the parts outside the CDR3, is DTAVSQTPKYLVTQMGNDKSIKCEQNLGHDTMYWYKQDSKKFLKIMFSYNNKELIINETVPNRFSPKSPDKAHLNLHINSLELGDSAVYFCASSQVVGLGAFFGQGTRLTVV.

This clonotype was counted only a few times. This chain joins TRBV20-1 and TRBJ2-3; TRBD2 aligns across 12 bases. Germline V CDR1 and CDR2: DFQATT, SNEGSKA (reference sequence). V shed 6 bases and J 5 bases; nucleotides not matched to a gene: 18. CDR3 length: 18 residues. CDR3 in DNA: TGCAGTGCCAGGGATTCCGCTAGCGGGGGGGTACAGGGAGATACGCAGTATTTT. Amino acid sequence: CSARDSASGGVQGDTQYF.

V usage is TRBV4-1 and J usage is TRBJ2-5, with D perhaps TRBD1 (6 bases). This CDR3 comprises 18 residues. Trimming left V 2 bases short and J 2 bases short, with 21 bases between. The germline CDR1 and CDR2 sequences are MGHRA and YSYEKL. The CDR3: CASSQRPTSGTPQETQYF. In nucleotides, the CDR3 is TGCGCCAGCAGCCAACGACCTACCTCCGGGACACCGCAAGAGACCCAGTACTTC.

This clonotype appeared many times. The V call is TRBV27, the J call TRBJ2-3; TRBD1 matches at 7 bases. Germline assignment: CDR1 MNHEY and CDR2 SMNVEV (reference sequence). This CDR3 spans 14 amino acids. The V gene end was trimmed by 3 bases and the J gene end by 6 bases; junction bases not matched to a gene: 6. DNA of the CDR3: TGTGCCAGCAGTTTGGGCAGGGGGTTGGATACGCAGTATTTT. Translation: CASSLGRGLDTQYF.

This chain uses TRBV4-3 with TRBJ2-7; 9 bases are a match to TRBD1. CDR1 LGHNA and CDR2 YSLEER come from the germline V gene. The CDR3 covers 15 residues. The V segment lost 4 bases and the J segment 5 bases; nucleotides outside the gene matches: 9. The CDR3 protein is CASSPATGGINEQYF. The CDR3 DNA reads TGCGCCAGCAGCCCCGCGACAGGGGGGATCAACGAGCAGTACTTC.

Regarding this clonotype: This may arise from a read error, as a much more abundant clone is one base away. This chain links TRBV6-2 or TRBV6-3 with TRBJ1-1, with 7 positions matching TRBD1. Germline CDR1 is MNHEY and CDR2 is SVGEGT. This CDR3 has 14 amino acids. The CDR3 sequence is CASSPQGVGTDAFF. Written as DNA, the CDR3 is TGTGCCAGCAGCCCTCAGGGGGTTGGAACTGATGCTTTCTTT.

This clonotype was seen at least ten times. The rearrangement links TRBV11-2 to TRBJ1-2; no firm D call. The CDR3 covers 14 residues. The germline V and J ends were trimmed by 3 bases and 2 bases, with 10 bases remaining between them. In germline, CDR1 is SGHAT, CDR2 FQNNGV. In nucleotides, the CDR3 is TGTGCCAGCAGCTTCCCTTCGGGAAACTATGGCTACACCTTC. This translates into CASSFPSGNYGYTF.

Many counts were recorded for this clonotype. This chain connects TRBV5-1 to TRBJ2-1; 9 positions agree with TRBD1. Germline CDR1 SGHRS, CDR2 YFSETQ. After removal of 4 bases from V and 3 bases from J, the junction contained 14 bases not matched to a gene. The CDR3 runs to 18 residues. As DNA, the CDR3 is TGCGCCAGCAGCGGTCCGGGACAGGGTGGCCAATTCTACAATGAGCAGTTCTTC. Translating gives CASSGPGQGGQFYNEQFF.

The gene calls are TRBV13 and TRBJ2-5; TRBD2 matches at 15 bases. The germline V gene encodes CDR1 PRHDT and CDR2 FYEKMQ (reference sequence). The CDR3 extends over 16 amino acids. Trimming removed 4 bases from V and 2 bases from J; junction bases left unmatched: 2. Here the CDR3 reads CASSWGLAGGQETQYF. In DNA, the CDR3 is TGTGCCAGCAGCTGGGGACTAGCGGGGGGTCAAGAGACCCAGTACTTC.

The table lists this clonotype with a few counts. The rearrangement links TRBV6-1 to TRBJ1-1; 8 positions match TRBD1. V lost 11 bases, J lost 7 bases, and 18 bases stayed unmatched. Germline CDR1 and CDR2: MNHNS and SASEGT. This CDR3 contains 15 residues. The CDR3 protein is CAGGPGQASGGEAFF. CDR3 coding DNA: TGTGCCGGGGGGCCGGGACAGGCGTCCGGGGGTGAAGCTTTCTTT.

This clonotype was counted many times. The rearrangement joins TRBV11-2 to TRBJ2-2; no firm D call. Germline V lookup: CDR1 SGHAT, CDR2 FQNNGV. The CDR3 length is 12 residues. The ends were cut back, 8 bases at V and 8 bases at J, with 12 bases in the middle. The DNA for the CDR3 is TGTGCCAGCGGCCACATGGCGGGGGAGCTGTTTTTT. Its translation is CASGHMAGELFF.

This clonotype came up many times. The chain uses TRBV6-1 and TRBJ2-1, with a possible D match to TRBD2 (6 bases). V shed 5 bases and J shed 8 bases, with 13 bases lying between them. Germline CDR1 MNHNS, CDR2 SASEGT. CDR3 length equals 13 residues. The CDR3 nucleotides are TGTGCCAGCAGTCGGACTATTAAGGATGAGCAGTTCTTC. This gives the protein CASSRTIKDEQFF.

This clonotype appeared a few times. The V call is TRBV23-1, the J call TRBJ2-1; 12 nucleotides align to TRBD2. TRBV23-1 is an ORF, and what it does is uncertain. The CDR3 has 17 residues. V shed 2 bases, J shed 4 bases, and the junction held 6 bases outside the gene matches. The CDR3 bases are TGCGCCAGCAGTCAAGAGACTAGCGGGGGCCATTACAATGAGCAGTTCTTC. Protein product: CASSQETSGGHYNEQFF.

This clonotype was recorded at least ten times. The V and J genes are TRBV6-2 or TRBV6-3 and TRBJ2-7; unclear D gene. V lost 5 bases and J 3 bases, leaving 5 bases between the germline ends. CDR1 and CDR2 (germline): MNHEY, SVGEGT. This CDR3 comprises 11 residues. CDR3 sequence: CASSDNYEQYF. CDR3 nucleotides: TGTGCCAGCAGTGACAACTACGAGCAGTACTTC.